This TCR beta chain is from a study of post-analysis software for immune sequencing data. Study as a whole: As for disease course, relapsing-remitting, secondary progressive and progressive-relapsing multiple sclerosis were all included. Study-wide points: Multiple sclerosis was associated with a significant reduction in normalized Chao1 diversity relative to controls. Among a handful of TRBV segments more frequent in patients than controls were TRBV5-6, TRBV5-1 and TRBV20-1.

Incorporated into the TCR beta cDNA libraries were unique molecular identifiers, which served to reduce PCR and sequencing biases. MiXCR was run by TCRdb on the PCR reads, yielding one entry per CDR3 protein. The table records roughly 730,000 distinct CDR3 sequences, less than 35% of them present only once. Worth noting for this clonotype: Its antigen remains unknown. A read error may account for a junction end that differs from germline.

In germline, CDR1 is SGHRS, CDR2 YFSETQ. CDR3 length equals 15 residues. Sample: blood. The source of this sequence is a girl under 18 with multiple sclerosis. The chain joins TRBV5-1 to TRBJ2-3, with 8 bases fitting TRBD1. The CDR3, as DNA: TGCACCAGCAGCCTCCGGACAGGGAGAGCAGATACGCAGTATTTT. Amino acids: CTSSLRTGRADTQYF.